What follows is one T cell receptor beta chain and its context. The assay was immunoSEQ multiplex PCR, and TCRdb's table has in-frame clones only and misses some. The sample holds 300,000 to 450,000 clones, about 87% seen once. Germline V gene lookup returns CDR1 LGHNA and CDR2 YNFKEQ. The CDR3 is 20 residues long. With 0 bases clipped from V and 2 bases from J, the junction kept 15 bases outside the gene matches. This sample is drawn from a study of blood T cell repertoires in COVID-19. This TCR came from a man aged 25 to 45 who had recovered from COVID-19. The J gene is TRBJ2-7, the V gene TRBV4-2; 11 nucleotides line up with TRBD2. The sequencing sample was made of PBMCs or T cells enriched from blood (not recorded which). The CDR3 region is CASSQDPLLRGTSGTYEQYF. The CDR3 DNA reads TGTGCCAGCAGCCAAGATCCCCTTCTACGCGGGACTAGCGGAACCTACGAGCAGTACTTC.